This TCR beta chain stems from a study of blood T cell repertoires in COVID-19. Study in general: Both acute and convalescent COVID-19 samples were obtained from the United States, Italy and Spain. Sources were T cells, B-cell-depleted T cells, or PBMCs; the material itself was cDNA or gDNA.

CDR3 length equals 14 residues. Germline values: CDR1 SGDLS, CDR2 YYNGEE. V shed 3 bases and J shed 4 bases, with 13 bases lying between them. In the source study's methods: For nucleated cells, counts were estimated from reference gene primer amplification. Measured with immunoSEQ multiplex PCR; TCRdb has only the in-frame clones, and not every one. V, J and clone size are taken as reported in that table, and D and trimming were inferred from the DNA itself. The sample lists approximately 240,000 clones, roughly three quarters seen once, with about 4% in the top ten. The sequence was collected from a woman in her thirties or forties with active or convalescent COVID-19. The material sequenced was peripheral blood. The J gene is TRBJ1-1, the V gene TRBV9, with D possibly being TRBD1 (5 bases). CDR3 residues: CASSAWQGFTEAFF. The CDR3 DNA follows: TGTGCCAGCAGCGCATGGCAGGGTTTCACTGAAGCTTTCTTT.